The 4 T cell receptor beta chains below all came from one sample that was sequenced in a study of T cells in Graves' hyperthyroidism and ophthalmopathy. RNA transcripts were the template for amplifying TCR beta CDR3 regions. HTBI primers were employed in a first-round RT-PCR of the TCR CDR3. TCRdb analysed the multiplex PCR reads with MiXCR anew, one entry per CDR3 protein. Among roughly 380,000 distinct CDR3 sequences listed, 19% were seen once. Sequenced: blood. The origin of the receptors is a woman under 30 with Graves' hyperthyroidism.

This clonotype came up many times. V usage is TRBV6-1 and J usage is TRBJ2-5; 7 bases line up with TRBD2. CDR3 length equals 17 residues. Per the germline V gene, CDR1 is MNHNS and CDR2 is SASEGT. Trimming cost V 6 bases and J 9 bases; bases outside gene matches: 22. The CDR3: CASSHPRAGRAYQAQYF. In DNA, the CDR3 is TGTGCCAGCAGCCACCCGCGAGCGGGGCGAGCGTATCAAGCCCAGTACTTC.

This clonotype has at least ten counts. This rearrangement joins TRBV2 to TRBJ2-5; D is unresolved. Trimming shortened V by 4 bases and J by 2 bases, and 8 bases separated the two germline ends. The germline V gene encodes CDR1 SNHLY and CDR2 FYNNEI. This CDR3 is 13 amino acids long. The CDR3 is CASSVEQQETQYF. The CDR3 nucleotides are TGTGCCAGCAGTGTTGAACAGCAAGAGACCCAGTACTTC.

This chain uses TRBV19 with TRBJ1-1; D call uncertain. V gave up 3 bases and J gave up 1 base, with 18 bases separating them. Germline CDR1 and CDR2: LNHDA and SQIVND (reference sequence). The CDR3 has 17 residues. CDR3 nucleotide sequence: TGTGCCAGTAGTATTCCGGGTTACAGTATTGCGAACACTGAAGCTTTCTTT. Protein product: CASSIPGYSIANTEAFF.

This clonotype was seen a few times. One junction end disagrees with the germline gene, perhaps due to a read error. This chain links TRBV7-9 with TRBJ2-4; D is uncertain. The CDR3 has 17 amino acids. Looked up from germline, CDR1 is SEHNR and CDR2 is FQNEAQ (reference sequence). The CDR3: CASSSPPGQIAKNIKYF. In DNA form, the CDR3 reads TGTGCCAGCAGCTCGCCTCCGGGCCAAATAGCCAAAAACATTAAGTACTTC.